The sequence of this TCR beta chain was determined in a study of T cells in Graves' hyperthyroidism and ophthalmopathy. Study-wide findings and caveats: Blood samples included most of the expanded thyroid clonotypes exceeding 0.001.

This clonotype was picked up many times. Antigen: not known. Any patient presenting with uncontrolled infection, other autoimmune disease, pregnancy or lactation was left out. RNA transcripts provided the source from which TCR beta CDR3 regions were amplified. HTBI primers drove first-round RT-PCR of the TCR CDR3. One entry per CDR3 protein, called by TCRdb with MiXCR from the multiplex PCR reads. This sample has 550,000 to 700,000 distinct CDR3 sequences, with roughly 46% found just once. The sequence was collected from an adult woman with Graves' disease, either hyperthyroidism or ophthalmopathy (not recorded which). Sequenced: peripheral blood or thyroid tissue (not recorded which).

DNA for the CDR3: TGTGCCAGCAGCGCCAGGGGCCACCAAGAGACCCAGTACTTC. Translated, it gives CASSARGHQETQYF. The chain couples TRBV9 to TRBJ2-5; weak D call: TRBD1 (6 bases). Trimming took off 3 bases at V and 0 bases at J, with 9 bases between the two ends. CDR1 is SGDLS and CDR2 is YYNGEE in the germline V gene. CDR3 length: 14 amino acids.